The 8 T cell receptor beta chains below were found in one sample sequenced in a study of memory CD4+ T cells and cytomegalovirus serostatus. The method was immunoSEQ multiplex PCR; TCRdb's version includes in-frame clones alone and lacks a portion of them. The sample has 35,000 to 45,000 clones, less than 80% seen once. Single viable CD3+CD4+CD8-CD45RO+ cells were sorted as the memory CD4+ T cells. Sequencing was done on a sample of memory CD4+ T cells from blood. The source of these receptors is an adult in good health and CMV-seropositive.

This clone is judged medium-sized. This rearrangement joins TRBV7-2 to TRBJ2-1; D could derive from TRBD1 or TRBD2 (6 bases each). The germline V and J ends were trimmed by 5 bases and 9 bases, with 14 bases remaining between them. This CDR3 contains 13 residues. Per germline, CDR1 SGHTA and CDR2 FQGNSA. CDR3 sequence (DNA): TGTGCCAGCAGCAGGGGGGAGGTACGTGAGCAGTTCTTC. As protein: CASSRGEVREQFF.

This clone has just a few counts. This rearrangement joins TRBV28 to TRBJ1-2, with D maybe TRBD1 (5 bases). CDR3 length: 14 amino acids. Germline CDR1 reads MDHEN; CDR2 reads SYDVKM. V lost 5 bases to trimming and J lost 3 bases, with 13 bases between them. The CDR3 DNA sequence: TGTGCCAGCAGTCGTGGGGGTTACCACTATGGCTACACCTTC. It encodes CASSRGGYHYGYTF.

This chain uses TRBV5-1 with TRBJ1-2; TRBD1 agrees at 7 bases. Germline loops: CDR1 SGHRS, CDR2 YFSETQ. This CDR3 spans 15 amino acids. The trim removed 3 bases at V and 4 bases at J, leaving 9 bases unmatched. DNA for the CDR3: TGCGCCAGCAGCTCAACCCTGGACAGGCTCTATGGCTACACCTTC. This encodes CASSSTLDRLYGYTF.

This sequence joins TRBV9 and TRBJ2-5; possible D gene TRBD1, 5 bases. Per germline, CDR1 SGDLS and CDR2 YYNGEE. V shed 4 bases and J shed 4 bases, with 17 bases lying between them. The CDR3 has 15 residues. The CDR3 sequence is CASSSHPGIAETQYF. CDR3 nucleotides: TGTGCCAGCAGCTCTCACCCAGGGATAGCAGAGACCCAGTACTTC. Drawing the rest from reference TRBV9 and TRBJ2-5, the complete variable domain is DSGVTQTPKHLITATGQRVTLRCSPRSGDLSVYWYQQSLDQGLQFLIQYYNGEERAKGNILERFSAQQFPDLHSELNLSSLELGDSALYFCASSSHPGIAETQYFGPGTRLLVL.

This clone came up a few times. The chain links TRBV6-1 to TRBJ1-2; 8 bases map to TRBD1. J lost 9 bases, V lost 11 bases, and 8 bases had no gene match. The CDR3 spans 11 residues. Germline V gene lookup returns CDR1 MNHNS and CDR2 SASEGT. DNA for the CDR3: TGTGCCCTACAGGGGGTTGGAAGCTACACCTTC. Translated: CALQGVGSYTF.

In this sample, this clone is medium-sized (0.01 to 0.1%). The chain couples TRBV7-8 to TRBJ2-7, with D possibly TRBD1 on 5 matching bases. The CDR3 totals 12 residues. The ends were cut back, 5 bases at V and 8 bases at J, with 13 bases in the middle. Germline V gene sequence: CDR1 SGHVS, CDR2 FQNEAQ. The DNA for the CDR3 is TGTGCCAGCAGCCCGGCCACAGGCCAGCAGTACTTC. Translating it yields CASSPATGQQYF.

This clone was observed a single time. The chain is built from TRBV19 and TRBJ2-7; 7 bases agree with TRBD1. The ends lost 3 bases at V and 4 bases at J; junction bases unmatched: 9. CDR3 size: 15 residues. From germline, CDR1 is LNHDA and CDR2 SQIVND (reference sequence). As DNA, the CDR3 is TGTGCCAGTAGTATTTCAACGGGACAGCAATACGAGCAGTACTTC. It is translated as CASSISTGQQYEQYF.

V and J are TRBV5-4 and TRBJ2-7, with a tentative D call TRBD1 (7 bases). CDR1 is SGHNT, CDR2 YYREEE, per germline (reference sequence). This CDR3 region has 15 residues. The V and J ends lost 5 bases and 1 base respectively, with 16 bases between them. DNA of the CDR3: TGTGCCAGCAGTGACGCCAGGGGGAGGTCCTACGAGCAGTACTTC. This sequence encodes CASSDARGRSYEQYF. Variable domain in full (rest from reference TRBV5-4 and TRBJ2-7): ETGVTQSPTHLIKTRGQQVTLRCSSQSGHNTVSWYQQALGQGPQFIFQYYREEENGRGNFPPRFSGLQFPNYSSELNVNALELDDSALYLCASSDARGRSYEQYFGPGTRLTVT.